Reported below is one T cell receptor (beta chain). No antigen is known for it. Per-base quality was not reported, and no clone a single base away is much larger than it. The data were obtained in a study of T cell responses to AZD1222 COVID-19 vaccine (dated by TCRdb to the early 2020s). Study-wide context: Because spike-specific TCR depth and breadth did not differ between the two schedules, AZD1222 recipients who got a second dose at roughly 4 weeks were pooled with those who got a second dose at roughly 12 weeks. A total of just over 230 trial participants underwent TCR sequencing, of whom 207 received two doses of AZD1222 and about 25 received two doses of the MenACWY control vaccine. Trial participants were enrolled by age into 18-55, 56-69 and 70-plus year subgroups, with roughly 150, 30 and 60 TCR-sequenced participants respectively. The investigation overall reported the following: Conclusions about previously exposed vaccinees are limited, since just 6 or 7 AZD1222 recipients were seropositive for SARS-CoV-2 at baseline. The whole spike protein was spanned by vaccine-associated CD4 TCRs, and dominant responses were seen in regions 160-218 and 743-854. Most participants were white British and females outnumbered males, and the authors suggested that clonal diversity may have been underestimated. Epitopes outside the regions mutated in the B.1.351 and B.1.1.7 variants were reportedly recognized by nearly half of the unique spike-specific TCRs. Because no samples from the day 14 peak response were available, repertoires could be characterized only after the peak T cell response. In the small 56-69-year group, the increase in depth fell short of significance, most likely because of low power. A significant rise in spike-specific TCR breadth and depth was observed after two AZD1222 doses relative to day 0 and relative to MenACWY recipients.

The CDR3 regions of human TCRbeta chains were analyzed by immunosequencing. On the authors' methods: Repertoire TCRs were matched against a reference library of SARS-CoV-2-specific TCRs generated with the MIRA antigen-specificity platform. Breadth was defined as the fraction of unique TCRs that were SARS-CoV-2-associated. Depth was defined as the fraction of total T cells that were SARS-CoV-2-associated. Using the MIRA data, each spike-specific TCR was mapped to the spike region that the TCR reacts to and placed in a CD4 or CD8 class. Log10-transformed breadth and depth values were compared by one-way ANOVA with Sidak's multiple comparisons tests. TCRdb holds this immuneACCESS table with in-frame rearrangements only. Some clones are missing; in checked studies, unresolved V genes explain under half, and the rest has no known cause. D and trimming were read from the DNA, whereas the V and J calls and clone size are those reported in that table. The sample table lists approximately 80,000 clones, over 75% of them with a count of one. Jointly, the top ten make up less than 25% of the sample.

What the time point label conveys for this sample: baseline before first vaccination. Vaccinee samples were obtained from the UK trials COV001 and COV002, which included a single-blind randomized controlled phase 2/3 trial of AZD1222 (ChAdOx1 nCoV-19) in healthy adults. For TCRbeta chain sequencing, PBMC samples from trial participants were taken at day 0 and at day 28 after the second dose. V and J are truncated by 2 bases and 8 bases respectively, leaving an intervening sequence of 12 bases. The germline V gene yields MNHEY for CDR1 and SVGAGI for CDR2. Spanning cysteine to phenylalanine, the CDR3 consists of 13 amino acids. Just CDR3 DNA is preserved here, 39 bases in frame from base 1.

Sequencing used peripheral blood, obtained on day 0 of AZD1222 vaccination. This receptor was obtained from an adult in good health. The rearrangement joined TRBV6-5 to TRBJ1-1; no confident D gene assignment can be made. The DNA reads as follows: TGTGCCAGCAGTTACGAGATGAGGTCCGAAGCTTTCTTT. This translates into CASSYEMRSEAFF.